What follows are 18 T cell receptor beta chains derived from one specimen sequenced in a study of T cell responses to AZD1222 COVID-19 vaccine. The table came from immunoSEQ multiplex PCR; TCRdb's copy has only in-frame clones and leaves some out. The sample includes about 150,000 clones, roughly 90% of them seen just once. Sequenced here: peripheral blood, sampled on day 0 of AZD1222 vaccination. These receptors were collected from an adult in good health.

This clone was observed once. The chain employs TRBV5-1 and TRBJ2-2; D not resolved. V lost 2 bases to trimming and J lost 6 bases, with 11 bases between them. Germline CDR1 is SGHRS and CDR2 is YFSETQ. This CDR3 has 14 amino acids. The CDR3 bases are TGCGCCAGCAGCTTTGGGGAAAAGTCCGGGGAGCTGTTTTTT. Protein sequence: CASSFGEKSGELFF.

The rearrangement links TRBV6-5 to TRBJ1-3; D is possibly TRBD1 (5 bases). The CDR3 covers 15 residues. Per germline, CDR1 MNHEY and CDR2 SVGAGI. V gave up 6 bases and J gave up 0 bases, with 12 bases separating them. The CDR3 region is CASRVGRFSGNTIYF. In nucleotides, the CDR3 is TGTGCCAGCAGGGTGGGACGGTTCTCTGGAAACACCATATATTTT.

The chain recombines TRBV5-5 with TRBJ2-7; no reliable D call. The CDR3 extends over 16 amino acids. Germline V gene sequence: CDR1 SGHKS, CDR2 YYEKEE (reference sequence). Trimming cost V 3 bases and J 2 bases, with 18 bases left between them. The CDR3 loop reads CASSSRHQPLPYEQYF. The CDR3 DNA is TGTGCCAGCAGCTCCCGACACCAACCACTCCCCTACGAGCAGTACTTC.

The chain combines TRBV19 with TRBJ1-5; D is unclear. The CDR3 is made up of 13 amino acids. Germline V gene sequence: CDR1 LNHDA, CDR2 SQIVND (reference sequence). V lost 7 bases and J 3 bases, leaving 10 bases between the germline ends. The CDR3 bases are TGTGCCAGTACTTCACCCCCCAATCAGCCCCAGCATTTT. Translation gives CASTSPPNQPQHF.

V is TRBV7-3 and J is TRBJ1-1; D gene uncertain. CDR3 length equals 13 residues. CDR1 and CDR2 (germline): SGHTA, FQGTGA. V lost 4 bases and J lost 5, with 11 bases in between. CDR3 bases: TGTGCCAGCAGCTCTTCGTTTGGGACTGAAGCTTTCTTT. Residues: CASSSSFGTEAFF. Full variable domain (remainder filled in from reference TRBV7-3 and TRBJ1-1): GAGVSQTPSNKVTEKGKYVELRCDPISGHTALYWYRQSLGQGPEFLIYFQGTGAADDSGLPNDRFFAVRPEGSVSTLKIQRTERGDSAVYLCASSSSFGTEAFFGQGTRLTVV.

J is TRBJ1-2 and V is TRBV4-3; no clear D gene. The CDR3 runs to 17 residues. Germline lookup yields CDR1 LGHNA and CDR2 YSLEER. Trimming shortened V by 1 base and J by 4 bases, and 19 bases separated the two germline ends. CDR3 in DNA: TGCGCCAGCAGCCAAGCCCCGGACCAACCTAGAGGCTATGGCTACACCTTC. Amino acid sequence: CASSQAPDQPRGYGYTF.

The J gene is TRBJ2-7, the V gene TRBV7-8, with 9 bases lining up with TRBD2. This CDR3 has 15 residues. The V and J ends lost 2 bases and 6 bases, in that order; junction bases with no gene match: 8. Germline values: CDR1 SGHVS, CDR2 FQNEAQ. DNA for the CDR3: TGTGCCAGCAGCTTATTCGGGACTAGCATCGGCGAGCAGTACTTC. Translation gives CASSLFGTSIGEQYF.

This clone was observed once. V is TRBV2 and J is TRBJ2-7; the D gene is possibly TRBD1 (7 bases). V was pared by 6 bases and J by 6 bases, with 15 bases between. Germline V gives CDR1 SNHLY, CDR2 FYNNEI. The CDR3 extends over 13 amino acids. The CDR3 reads CASRAGGPGEQYF. For the CDR3, the DNA is TGTGCCAGCAGGGCAGGGGGGCCGGGCGAGCAGTACTTC.

This chain connects TRBV11-2 to TRBJ2-3; 15 bases map to TRBD2. Germline CDR1 SGHAT, CDR2 FQNNGV. The CDR3 spans 17 residues. V lost 10 bases, J lost 2 bases, and 10 bases stayed unmatched. CDR3 in amino acids: CATSGTSGGLTTDTQYF. The CDR3 DNA follows: TGTGCCACCTCCGGGACTAGCGGGGGGCTTACCACAGATACGCAGTATTTT.

The gene calls are TRBV11-2 and TRBJ1-2, with a tentative D call TRBD1 (6 bases). The CDR3 has 15 amino acids. V was shortened by 0 bases and J by 1 base, with 9 bases between the two germline ends. Per the germline V gene, CDR1 is SGHAT and CDR2 is FQNNGV. DNA of the CDR3: TGTGCCAGCAGCTTAGAGGGGGCGGTTAACTATGGCTACACCTTC. Its protein product is CASSLEGAVNYGYTF.

This clone was seen only once. J is TRBJ1-3 and V is TRBV19; a weak D match, TRBD1 (6 bases). The CDR3 runs 15 residues. Germline V gene lookup returns CDR1 LNHDA and CDR2 SQIVND (reference sequence). Trimming removed 4 bases from V and 2 bases from J, with 12 bases in between. CDR3 sequence (DNA): TGTGCCAGTAGTAACCGGGACATAGCTGGAAACACCATATATTTT. It codes for CASSNRDIAGNTIYF. Drawing the rest from reference TRBV19 and TRBJ1-3, the complete variable domain is DGGITQSPKYLFRKEGQNVTLSCEQNLNHDAMYWYRQDPGQGLRLIYYSQIVNDFQKGDIAEGYSVSREKKESFPLTVTSAQKNPTAFYLCASSNRDIAGNTIYFGEGSWLTVV.

The chain recombines TRBV5-1 with TRBJ1-3; no firm D call. Trimming took 0 bases from V and 1 from J, leaving 11 bases between them. CDR1 and CDR2 (germline): SGHRS, YFSETQ. The CDR3 is made up of 16 amino acids. The CDR3 spells CASSLAQLASGNTIYF. The CDR3 DNA reads as TGCGCCAGCAGCTTGGCCCAACTGGCGTCTGGAAACACCATATATTTT.

This chain links TRBV27 with TRBJ2-2, with a weak D call TRBD2 (6 bases). The CDR3 sequence is 15 residues long. Trimming left V 6 bases short and J 5 bases short, with 16 bases between. From germline, CDR1 is MNHEY and CDR2 SMNVEV (reference sequence). CDR3 amino acids: CASSVGPGGTGELFF. In DNA form, the CDR3 reads TGTGCCAGCAGCGTGGGCCCCGGGGGAACCGGGGAGCTGTTTTTT.

The genes are TRBV7-3 and TRBJ2-2; D remains unclear. Germline lookup yields CDR1 SGHTA and CDR2 FQGTGA. The CDR3 runs 15 residues. V lost 5 bases and J 1 base, leaving 11 bases between the germline ends. The CDR3 region is CASSPPTLNTGELFF. Here the CDR3 DNA reads TGTGCCAGCAGCCCGCCGACATTGAACACCGGGGAGCTGTTTTTT. Variable domain in full (rest from reference TRBV7-3 and TRBJ2-2): GAGVSQTPSNKVTEKGKYVELRCDPISGHTALYWYRQSLGQGPEFLIYFQGTGAADDSGLPNDRFFAVRPEGSVSTLKIQRTERGDSAVYLCASSPPTLNTGELFFGEGSRLTVL.

The chain couples TRBV14 to TRBJ2-5; D unresolved. Between the trimmed V and J ends, which lost 2 bases and 2 bases, there was a span of 9 bases. The CDR3 contains 14 residues. Germline CDR1 reads SGHDN; CDR2 reads FVKESK. The CDR3 here is CASSQTLRQETQYF. DNA of the CDR3: TGTGCCAGCAGCCAAACACTGCGTCAAGAGACCCAGTACTTC.

This chain links TRBV19 with TRBJ1-1, with a tentative D call TRBD1 (5 bases). The CDR3 sequence is 14 residues long. Trimming removed 3 bases from V and 5 bases from J, with 13 bases in between. Per germline, CDR1 LNHDA and CDR2 SQIVND (reference sequence). The CDR3, as DNA: TGTGCCAGTAGTATCACGAGGGGTCGAACTGAAGCTTTCTTT. It encodes CASSITRGRTEAFF.

V usage is TRBV12-3 or TRBV12-4 and J usage is TRBJ2-1; D is uncertain. The ends were cut back, 7 bases at V and 10 bases at J, with 11 bases in the middle. This CDR3 is built from 11 residues. The CDR3 nucleotides are TGTGCCAGCACCCCCCTCAAGGAGCAGTTCTTC. Translating it yields CASTPLKEQFF.

The chain employs TRBV2 and TRBJ2-5; a weak D match, TRBD1 (5 bases). CDR3 length: 14 residues. Germline-derived CDR1 and CDR2 are SNHLY and FYNNEI. Trimming stripped 3 bases from V and 5 bases from J, with 13 bases between. DNA of the CDR3: TGTGCCAGCAGTGACAGGGCGATTTTTGAGACCCAGTACTTC. Residues: CASSDRAIFETQYF.